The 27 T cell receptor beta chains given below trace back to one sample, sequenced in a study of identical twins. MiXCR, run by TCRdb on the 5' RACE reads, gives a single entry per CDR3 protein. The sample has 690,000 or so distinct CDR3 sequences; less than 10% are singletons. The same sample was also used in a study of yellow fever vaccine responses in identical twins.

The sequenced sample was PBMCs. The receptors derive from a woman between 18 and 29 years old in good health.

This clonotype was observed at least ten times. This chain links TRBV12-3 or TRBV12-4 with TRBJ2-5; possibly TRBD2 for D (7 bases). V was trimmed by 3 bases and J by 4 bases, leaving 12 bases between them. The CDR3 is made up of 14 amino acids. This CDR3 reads CASSFRGAGETQYF. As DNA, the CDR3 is TGTGCCAGCAGTTTTCGGGGGGCCGGAGAGACCCAGTACTTC.

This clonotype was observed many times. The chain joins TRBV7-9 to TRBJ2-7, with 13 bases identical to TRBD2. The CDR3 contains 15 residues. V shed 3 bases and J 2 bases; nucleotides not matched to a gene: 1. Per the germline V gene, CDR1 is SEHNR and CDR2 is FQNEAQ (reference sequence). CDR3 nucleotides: TGTGCCAGCAGCTTCGGGACTAGCGGGACCTACGAGCAGTACTTC. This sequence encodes CASSFGTSGTYEQYF.

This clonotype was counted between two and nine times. The DNA of the CDR3 is TGTGCCAGCAGTGGTGACGCCGATGGGCCTGGGGCCAACGTCCTGACTTTC. This translates into CASSGDADGPGANVLTF. The rearrangement links TRBV2 to TRBJ2-6; D remains ambiguous. The V and J ends lost 4 bases and 2 bases respectively, with 15 bases between them. This CDR3 contains 17 residues. Germline V lookup: CDR1 SNHLY, CDR2 FYNNEI.

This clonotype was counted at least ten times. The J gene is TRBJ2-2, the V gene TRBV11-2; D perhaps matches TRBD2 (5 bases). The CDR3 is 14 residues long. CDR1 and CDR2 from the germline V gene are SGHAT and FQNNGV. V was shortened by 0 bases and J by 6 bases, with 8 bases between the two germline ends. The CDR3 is CASSLDLASGELFF. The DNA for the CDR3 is TGTGCCAGCAGCTTAGATCTAGCCTCCGGGGAGCTGTTTTTT.

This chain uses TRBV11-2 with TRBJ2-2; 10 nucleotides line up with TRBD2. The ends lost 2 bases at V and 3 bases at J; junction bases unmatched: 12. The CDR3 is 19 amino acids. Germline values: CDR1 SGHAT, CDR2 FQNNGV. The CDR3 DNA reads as TGTGCCAGCAGCTTACGGCCGAATCCCGGGACTAGCGACACCGGGGAGCTGTTTTTT. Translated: CASSLRPNPGTSDTGELFF.

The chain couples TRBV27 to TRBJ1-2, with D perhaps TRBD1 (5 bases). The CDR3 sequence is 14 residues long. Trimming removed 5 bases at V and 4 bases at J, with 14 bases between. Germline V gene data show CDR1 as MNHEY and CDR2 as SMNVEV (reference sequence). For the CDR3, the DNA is TGTGCCAGCAGTGAGTCCGGGACTGTCTATGGCTACACCTTC. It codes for CASSESGTVYGYTF.

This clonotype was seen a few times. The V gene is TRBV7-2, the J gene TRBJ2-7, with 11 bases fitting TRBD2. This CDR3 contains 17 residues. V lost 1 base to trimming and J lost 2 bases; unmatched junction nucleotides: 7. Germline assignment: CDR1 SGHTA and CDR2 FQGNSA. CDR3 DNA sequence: TGTGCCAGCAGCTTAGTCACGGGACTAGCGGCACCCTACGAGCAGTACTTC. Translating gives CASSLVTGLAAPYEQYF.

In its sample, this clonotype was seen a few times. Here the CDR3 reads CASSLGVSRNEKLFF. CDR3 nucleotides: TGTGCCAGCAGCTTAGGAGTCAGCCGGAATGAAAAACTGTTTTTT. The rearrangement joins TRBV7-3 to TRBJ1-4; no clear D. Germline V gives CDR1 SGHTA, CDR2 FQGTGA. The CDR3 covers 15 residues. The V end was cut by 2 bases, the J end by 5 bases, with 12 bases between.

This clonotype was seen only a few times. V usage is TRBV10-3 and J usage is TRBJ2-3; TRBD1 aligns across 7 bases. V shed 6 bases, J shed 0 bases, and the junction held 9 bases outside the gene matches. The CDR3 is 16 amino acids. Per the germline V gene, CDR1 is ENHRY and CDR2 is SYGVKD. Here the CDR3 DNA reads TGTGCCATCAGGAGATTCCGGGACAGTAGCACAGATACGCAGTATTTT. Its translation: CAIRRFRDSSTDTQYF.

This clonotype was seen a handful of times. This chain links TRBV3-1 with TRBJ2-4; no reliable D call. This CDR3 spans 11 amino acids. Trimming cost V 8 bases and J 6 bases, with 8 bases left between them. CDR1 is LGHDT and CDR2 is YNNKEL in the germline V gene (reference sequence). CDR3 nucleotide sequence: TGTGCCAGCGGGCAAATAAACATTCAGTACTTC. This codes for CASGQINIQYF.

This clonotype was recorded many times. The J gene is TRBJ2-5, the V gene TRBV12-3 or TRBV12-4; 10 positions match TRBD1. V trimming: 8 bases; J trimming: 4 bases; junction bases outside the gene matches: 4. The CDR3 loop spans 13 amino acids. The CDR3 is CASGTGVAETQYF. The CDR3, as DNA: TGTGCCAGCGGGACAGGGGTGGCAGAGACCCAGTACTTC.

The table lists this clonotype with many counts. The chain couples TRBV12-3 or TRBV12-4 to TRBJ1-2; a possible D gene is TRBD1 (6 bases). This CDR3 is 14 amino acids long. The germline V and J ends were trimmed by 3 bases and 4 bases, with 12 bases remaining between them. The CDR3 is CASSFGGGLYGYTF. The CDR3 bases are TGTGCCAGCAGTTTCGGGGGCGGGCTCTATGGCTACACCTTC.

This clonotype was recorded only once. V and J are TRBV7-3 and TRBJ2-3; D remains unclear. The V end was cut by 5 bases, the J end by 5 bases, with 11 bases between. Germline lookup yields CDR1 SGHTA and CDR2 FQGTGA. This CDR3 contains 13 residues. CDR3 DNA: TGTGCCAGCAGCGAAATGTGGGGAGATACGCAGTATTTT. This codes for CASSEMWGDTQYF.

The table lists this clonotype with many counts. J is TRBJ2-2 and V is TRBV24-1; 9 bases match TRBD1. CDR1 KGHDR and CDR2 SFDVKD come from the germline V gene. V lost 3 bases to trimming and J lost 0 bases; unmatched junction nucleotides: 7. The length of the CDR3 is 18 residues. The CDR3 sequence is CATSDPPGTGTNTGELFF. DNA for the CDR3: TGTGCCACCAGTGATCCTCCCGGGACAGGGACGAACACCGGGGAGCTGTTTTTT.

CDR3 protein: CASSRYNYEQYF. The CDR3, as DNA: TGTGCCAGCAGCAGATACAATTACGAGCAGTACTTC. The rearrangement joins TRBV7-2 to TRBJ2-7; D unresolved. V lost 5 bases, J lost 4 bases, and 9 bases lay in between. Germline V lookup: CDR1 SGHTA, CDR2 FQGNSA. The CDR3 is made up of 12 amino acids.

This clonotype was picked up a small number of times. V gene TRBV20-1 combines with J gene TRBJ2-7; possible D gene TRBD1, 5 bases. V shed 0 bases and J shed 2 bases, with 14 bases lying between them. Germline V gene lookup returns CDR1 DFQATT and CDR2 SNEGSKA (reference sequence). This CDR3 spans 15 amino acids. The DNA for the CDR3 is TGCAGTGCTAGAGATGGTAGGGGTCCTACCTACGAGCAGTACTTC. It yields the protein CSARDGRGPTYEQYF.

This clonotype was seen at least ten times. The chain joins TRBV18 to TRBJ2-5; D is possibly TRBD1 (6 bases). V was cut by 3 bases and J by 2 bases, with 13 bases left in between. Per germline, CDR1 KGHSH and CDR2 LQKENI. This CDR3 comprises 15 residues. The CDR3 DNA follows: TGTGCCAGCTCACCGCCAGGCAGGGGACAAGAGACCCAGTACTTC. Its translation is CASSPPGRGQETQYF. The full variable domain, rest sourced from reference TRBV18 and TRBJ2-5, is NAGVMQNPRHLVRRRGQEARLRCSPMKGHSHVYWYRQLPEEGLKFMVYLQKENIIDESGMPKERFSAEFPKEGPSILRIQQVVRGDSAAYFCASSPPGRGQETQYFGPGTRLLVL.

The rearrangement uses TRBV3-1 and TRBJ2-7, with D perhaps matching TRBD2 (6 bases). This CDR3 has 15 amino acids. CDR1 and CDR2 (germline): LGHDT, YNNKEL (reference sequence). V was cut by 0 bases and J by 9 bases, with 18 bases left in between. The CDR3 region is CASSQDWRGVQGQYF. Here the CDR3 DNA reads TGTGCCAGCAGCCAAGATTGGCGGGGTGTTCAGGGGCAGTACTTC.

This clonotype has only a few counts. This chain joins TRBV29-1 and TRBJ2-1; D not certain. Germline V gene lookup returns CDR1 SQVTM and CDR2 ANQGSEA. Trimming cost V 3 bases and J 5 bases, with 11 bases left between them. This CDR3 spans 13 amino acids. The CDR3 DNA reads TGCAGCGTTGACCTGGTTTCAGACAATGAGCAGTTCTTC. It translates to CSVDLVSDNEQFF.

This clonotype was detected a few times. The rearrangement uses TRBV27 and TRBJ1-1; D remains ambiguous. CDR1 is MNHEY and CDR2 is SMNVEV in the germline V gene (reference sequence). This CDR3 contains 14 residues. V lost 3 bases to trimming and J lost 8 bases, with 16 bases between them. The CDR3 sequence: CASSLVFRAGEAFF. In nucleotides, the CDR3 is TGTGCCAGCAGTTTGGTCTTTCGGGCCGGCGAAGCTTTCTTT.

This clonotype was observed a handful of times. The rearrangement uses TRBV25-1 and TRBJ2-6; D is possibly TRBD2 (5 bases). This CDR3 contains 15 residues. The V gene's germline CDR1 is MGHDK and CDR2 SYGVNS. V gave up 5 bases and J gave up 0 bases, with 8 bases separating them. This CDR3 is CASSPGFSGANVLTF. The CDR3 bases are TGTGCCAGCAGTCCGGGATTCTCTGGGGCCAACGTCCTGACTTTC.

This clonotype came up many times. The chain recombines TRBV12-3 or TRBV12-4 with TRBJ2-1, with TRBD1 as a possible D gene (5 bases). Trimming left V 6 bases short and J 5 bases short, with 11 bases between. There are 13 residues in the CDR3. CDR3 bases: TGTGCCAGCAGACCTAGACAGAACAATGAGCAGTTCTTC. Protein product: CASRPRQNNEQFF.

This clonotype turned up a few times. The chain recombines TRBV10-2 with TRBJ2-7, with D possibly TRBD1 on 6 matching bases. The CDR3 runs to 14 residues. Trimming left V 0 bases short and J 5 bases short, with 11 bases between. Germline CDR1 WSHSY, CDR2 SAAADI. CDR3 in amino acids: CASSESGRGHEQYF. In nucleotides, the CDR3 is TGCGCCAGCAGTGAGTCTGGCAGGGGCCACGAGCAGTACTTC.

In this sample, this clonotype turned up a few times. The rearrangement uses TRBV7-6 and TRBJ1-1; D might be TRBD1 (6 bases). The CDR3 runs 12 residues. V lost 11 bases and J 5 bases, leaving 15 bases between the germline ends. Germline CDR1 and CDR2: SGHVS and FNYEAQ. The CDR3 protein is CAVQGMGTEAFF. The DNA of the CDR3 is TGTGCCGTACAGGGTATGGGAACTGAAGCTTTCTTT.

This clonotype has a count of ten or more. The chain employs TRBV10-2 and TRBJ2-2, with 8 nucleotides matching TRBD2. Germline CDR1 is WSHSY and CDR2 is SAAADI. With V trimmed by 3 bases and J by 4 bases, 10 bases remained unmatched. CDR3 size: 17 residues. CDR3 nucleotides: TGCGCCAGCAGTGACCCGGGGGCTAGCGGGCCCACCGGGGAGCTGTTTTTT. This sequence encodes CASSDPGASGPTGELFF.

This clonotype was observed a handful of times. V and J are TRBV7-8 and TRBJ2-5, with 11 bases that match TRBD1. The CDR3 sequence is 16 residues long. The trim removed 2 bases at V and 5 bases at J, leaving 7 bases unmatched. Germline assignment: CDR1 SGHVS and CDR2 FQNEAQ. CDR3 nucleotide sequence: TGTGCCAGCAGCTTATTTGCTGGACAGGGGGCTGAGACCCAGTACTTC. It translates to CASSLFAGQGAETQYF.

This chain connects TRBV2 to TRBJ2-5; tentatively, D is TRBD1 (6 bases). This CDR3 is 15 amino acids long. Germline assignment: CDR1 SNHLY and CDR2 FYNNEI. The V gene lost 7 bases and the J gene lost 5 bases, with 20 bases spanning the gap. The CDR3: CASNRGDTDGETQYF. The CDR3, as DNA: TGTGCCAGCAATCGAGGGGACACCGACGGGGAGACCCAGTACTTC.